A single sample is the source of the 25 T cell receptor beta chains below, sequenced in a study of blood T cell repertoires in COVID-19. The repertoire was sequenced with immunoSEQ multiplex PCR; TCRdb's copy has only in-frame clones and lacks some. The sample includes about 69,000 clones, approximately 79% of them seen just once. The sequenced sample was peripheral blood. The receptors were sampled from a man between 60 and 75 years old with acute or convalescent COVID-19.

This clone was seen more than once but under ten times. The chain recombines TRBV30 with TRBJ2-5; no clear D. V gave up 0 bases and J gave up 5 bases, with 10 bases separating them. CDR1 is GTSNPN and CDR2 is SVGIG in the germline V gene (reference sequence). The CDR3 is 13 amino acids. DNA of the CDR3: TGTGCCTGGAGTGTACGGGTTCGGGAGACCCAGTACTTC. This codes for CAWSVRVRETQYF.

The rearrangement joins TRBV12-5 to TRBJ1-1, with 7 bases matching TRBD1. The CDR3 is made up of 15 amino acids. The V gene end was trimmed by 3 bases and the J gene end by 0 bases; junction bases not matched to a gene: 4. Germline CDR1 LGHNT, CDR2 FRNRAP. The CDR3 spells CASGLNRGLNTEAFF. As DNA, the CDR3 is TGTGCTAGTGGTTTAAACAGGGGTTTGAACACTGAAGCTTTCTTT.

The sample holds a few counts of this clone. The chain combines TRBV20-1 with TRBJ1-1; TRBD1 agrees at 9 bases. With 3 bases clipped from V and 0 bases from J, the junction kept 11 bases outside the gene matches. Germline CDR1 is DFQATT and CDR2 is SNEGSKA (reference sequence). The CDR3 has 17 residues. The CDR3 spells CSASTTGTGRVNTEAFF. The CDR3 DNA reads TGCAGTGCTAGTACTACCGGGACAGGGCGAGTGAACACTGAAGCTTTCTTT.

The chain joins TRBV4-3 to TRBJ1-2; 8 nucleotides line up with TRBD1. This CDR3 region has 19 residues. From germline, CDR1 is LGHNA and CDR2 YSLEER. The trim removed 0 bases at V and 12 bases at J, leaving 24 bases unmatched. The CDR3 reads CASSQEAGTGTGSFMGNTF. The CDR3 nucleotides read TGCGCCAGCAGCCAAGAAGCCGGTACCGGGACAGGTTCCTTTATGGGGAACACCTTC.

This clone has a single count. The genes are TRBV10-1 and TRBJ1-1, with TRBD1 matching over 8 bases. This CDR3 comprises 15 residues. V gave up 3 bases and J gave up 4 bases; unmatched junction bases: 7. Germline lookup yields CDR1 WNHNN and CDR2 SYGVQD (reference sequence). The CDR3 loop is CASSDYQGAFTEAFF. The CDR3 DNA reads as TGCGCCAGCAGTGACTACCAGGGGGCCTTCACTGAAGCTTTCTTT.

The V gene is TRBV6-5, the J gene TRBJ2-3; 7 nucleotides align to TRBD2. V lost 1 base and J lost 2; bases outside the gene matches: 6. CDR3 length equals 16 residues. Germline V gives CDR1 MNHEY, CDR2 SVGAGI. The CDR3 coding sequence is TGTGCCAGCAGTTACTTGGGGGGGTCGACCACAGATACGCAGTATTTT. Protein: CASSYLGGSTTDTQYF.

The rearrangement uses TRBV7-2 and TRBJ1-3; D may be TRBD1 (5 bases). CDR1 is SGHTA and CDR2 is FQGNSA in the germline V gene. Trimming removed 5 bases at V and 2 bases at J, with 13 bases between. This CDR3 region has 15 residues. The DNA for the CDR3 is TGTGCCAGCAGCCCCGGACATACGGCTGGAAACACCATATATTTT. Protein: CASSPGHTAGNTIYF.

The V call is TRBV4-2, the J call TRBJ2-7; 9 bases map to TRBD2. The CDR3 has 17 residues. Germline V gives CDR1 LGHNA, CDR2 YNFKEQ. Losses at the gene ends were 0 bases for V and 0 bases for J; bases not matched to a gene: 6. The CDR3 sequence: CASSQDRASGASYEQYF. The CDR3 DNA sequence: TGTGCCAGCAGCCAAGATCGAGCTAGCGGGGCCTCCTACGAGCAGTACTTC.

This clone occurred a few times. This sequence joins TRBV3-1 (or the pseudogene TRBV3-2) and TRBJ2-3; 8 nucleotides agree with TRBD1. In germline, CDR1 is LGHDT, CDR2 YNNKEL (reference sequence). The CDR3 extends over 15 amino acids. V lost 1 base, J lost 1 base, and 1 base stayed unmatched. CDR3 bases: TGTGCCAGCAGCCAAGCAGGGGGCGGCACAGATACGCAGTATTTT. Its protein is CASSQAGGGTDTQYF.

The chain uses TRBV5-1 and TRBJ2-7; 8 positions match TRBD2. The CDR3 runs to 15 residues. CDR1 is SGHRS and CDR2 is YFSETQ in the germline V gene. V trimming: 2 bases; J trimming: 9 bases; junction bases outside the gene matches: 13. The CDR3 here is CASSLQHGGESGQYF. In DNA, the CDR3 is TGCGCCAGCAGCTTACAACACGGGGGGGAATCAGGGCAGTACTTC.

CDR3 residues: CASSHQNPGLRSTDTQYF. The CDR3 DNA is TGCGCCAGCAGCCACCAGAACCCGGGACTCAGAAGCACAGATACGCAGTATTTT. The V gene is TRBV4-3, the J gene TRBJ2-3; tentatively, D is TRBD2 (6 bases). The CDR3 has 18 residues. Per germline, CDR1 LGHNA and CDR2 YSLEER. Trimming pared 3 bases from V and 0 bases from J, leaving 19 bases between.

The V call is TRBV5-1, the J call TRBJ2-5; D gene ambiguous. Germline values: CDR1 SGHRS, CDR2 YFSETQ. The CDR3 length is 14 residues. Deletions cut 4 bases from V and 1 base from J, with 11 bases between. The CDR3 DNA sequence: TGCGCCAGCAGCACGATACAGATCCAAGAGACCCAGTACTTC. This translates into CASSTIQIQETQYF.

This chain uses TRBV7-2 with TRBJ1-6, with D perhaps TRBD1 (5 bases). V was clipped by 4 bases and J by 6 bases, with 13 bases between them. Germline CDR1 is SGHTA and CDR2 is FQGNSA. The CDR3 consists of 15 residues. This CDR3 reads CASSSRDFSNSPLHF. The CDR3 region has the DNA TGTGCCAGCAGCTCACGGGACTTTTCTAATTCACCCCTCCACTTT.

CDR3 sequence reads: CASSVAPGGTDTQYF. In nucleotides, the CDR3 is TGTGCCAGCAGCGTAGCACCAGGGGGCACAGATACGCAGTATTTT. The J gene is TRBJ2-3, the V gene TRBV9, with a tentative D call TRBD1 (6 bases). The V end lost 0 bases, the J end lost 1 base, and 9 bases lay between the germline ends. CDR1 SGDLS and CDR2 YYNGEE come from the germline V gene. The CDR3 runs to 15 residues.

As to this clone: This specimen includes other DNA sequences encoding the same CDR3. J is TRBJ1-5 and V is TRBV9; possibly TRBD1 for D (5 bases). This CDR3 region has 13 residues. CDR1 SGDLS and CDR2 YYNGEE come from the germline V gene. V lost 3 bases, J lost 7 bases, and 11 bases lay in between. In nucleotides, the CDR3 is TGTGCCAGCAGCGGCCAGGGTTACCAGCCCCAGCATTTT. It yields the protein CASSGQGYQPQHF. The complete variable domain, with remaining parts taken from reference TRBV9 and TRBJ1-5, reads DSGVTQTPKHLITATGQRVTLRCSPRSGDLSVYWYQQSLDQGLQFLIQYYNGEERAKGNILERFSAQQFPDLHSELNLSSLELGDSALYFCASSGQGYQPQHFGDGTRLSIL.

CDR3 sequence (DNA): TGTGCCAGCAGTGAAGGAGGGGACAGGGGCGGAGGCTACACCTTC. Encoded protein: CASSEGGDRGGGYTF. This chain links TRBV2 with TRBJ1-2; 10 nucleotides agree with TRBD1. Trimming took 1 base from V and 8 from J; bases not matched to a gene: 7. Germline-derived CDR1 and CDR2 are SNHLY and FYNNEI. CDR3 length: 15 residues.

This clone was found a few times. The chain links TRBV28 to TRBJ1-6; D not resolved. V was trimmed by 0 bases and J by 6 bases, leaving 6 bases between them. Germline V gene data show CDR1 as MDHEN and CDR2 as SYDVKM. This CDR3 is 14 amino acids long. CDR3: CASSLWRPNSPLHF. CDR3 nucleotides: TGTGCCAGCAGTTTATGGCGGCCTAATTCACCCCTCCACTTT.

This chain connects TRBV20-1 to TRBJ1-5; D ambiguous. CDR3 length: 15 amino acids. With 3 bases removed from V and 2 bases from J, the gap between germline ends came to 14 bases. Germline values: CDR1 DFQATT, CDR2 SNEGSKA (reference sequence). The CDR3 loop is CSASMRVGGNQPQHF. The DNA of the CDR3 is TGCAGTGCTAGTATGAGGGTAGGTGGCAATCAGCCCCAGCATTTT.

The rearrangement joins TRBV3-1 (or the pseudogene TRBV3-2) to TRBJ2-7; 7 bases align to TRBD1. J gave up 3 bases and V 4 bases, and 9 bases lay outside the gene matches. The CDR3 covers 15 residues. CDR1 is LGHDT and CDR2 is YNNKEL in the germline V gene (reference sequence). CDR3 coding DNA: TGTGCCAGCAGCCGCCGACAGGGATCCAGCTACGAGCAGTACTTC. Its translation: CASSRRQGSSYEQYF.

The CDR3 DNA reads TGTGCCAGCAGCTTTGGGAGTTCGGAGGGCTACACCTTC. Encoded protein: CASSFGSSEGYTF. This chain connects TRBV7-9 to TRBJ1-2; D is ambiguous. The CDR3 is made up of 13 amino acids. Trimming stripped 3 bases from V and 8 bases from J, with 13 bases between. Germline values: CDR1 SEHNR, CDR2 FQNEAQ (reference sequence).

J is TRBJ1-4 and V is TRBV12-3 or TRBV12-4, with unresolved D. The DNA end favors TRBJ2-2, so the J call may be wrong. The CDR3 spans 11 residues. The CDR3 DNA reads as TGTGCCAGCAGTTCCCCCGGGGAGCTGTTTTTT. Protein: CASSSPGELFF.

The gene calls are TRBV15 and TRBJ1-2, with TRBD1 as a possible D gene (6 bases). This CDR3 contains 15 residues. V lost 1 base to trimming and J lost 4 bases, with 13 bases between them. Germline V lookup: CDR1 LNHNV, CDR2 YYDKDF (reference sequence). CDR3 DNA: TGTGCCACCAGCAGAGCCCAGGGGCAGATCTATGGCTACACCTTC. Translating gives CATSRAQGQIYGYTF.

For the CDR3, the DNA is TGTGCCACGAGCCGATTCCAGGACAGAGATAATCAGCCCCAGCATTTT. Encoded protein: CATSRFQDRDNQPQHF. The rearrangement links TRBV10-3 to TRBJ1-5, with D maybe TRBD1 (6 bases). CDR3 length: 16 residues. V lost 10 bases to trimming and J lost 4 bases, with 23 bases between them. Germline-derived CDR1 and CDR2 are ENHRY and SYGVKD.

The chain combines TRBV5-4 with TRBJ1-6; TRBD1 aligns across 8 bases. Trimming took 10 bases from V and 11 from J; bases not matched to a gene: 8. From germline, CDR1 is SGHNT and CDR2 YYREEE (reference sequence). CDR3 length: 12 amino acids. The CDR3 is CAFRQGLTPLHF. Written as DNA, the CDR3 is TGTGCCTTCCGACAGGGGTTAACACCCCTCCACTTT.

The chain employs TRBV6-1 and TRBJ1-6; D is unclear. Germline lookup yields CDR1 MNHNS and CDR2 SASEGT. Trimming stripped 2 bases from V and 10 bases from J, with 15 bases between. This CDR3 is built from 15 residues. The CDR3 reads CASSELDLVRSPLHF. CDR3 sequence (DNA): TGTGCCAGCAGTGAATTGGACTTGGTCAGGTCACCCCTCCACTTT.